This TCR beta chain was sequenced in a study of T cell responses to AZD1222 COVID-19 vaccine. General study points: Nearly half of spike-specific TCRs reportedly target variant regions that are unmutated in the B.1.351 and B.1.1.7 variants. Just six AZD1222 recipients were seropositive at baseline. Donors were chiefly white British, with a greater number of females, and clonal diversity was perhaps underestimated. All repertoire sampling was performed exclusively after the peak T cell response.

Only in-frame clones appear in the TCRdb table, and some are missing; sequencing was by immunoSEQ multiplex PCR. The sample holds 100,000 to 120,000 clones, about 94% seen once. As regards this clone: Its antigen remains unidentified.

The CDR3 has 12 residues. Looked up from germline, CDR1 is SGHDT and CDR2 is YYEEEE. V lost 0 bases to trimming and J lost 11 bases, with 11 bases between them. The gene calls are TRBV5-6 and TRBJ1-1, with no clear D. This sample comprised peripheral blood, obtained 28 days after the second AZD1222 dose. This TCR derives from an adult who received the AZD1222 COVID-19 vaccine. The CDR3 coding sequence is TGTGCCAGCAGCTTGGGCGGAATCGCGGCTTTCTTT. It codes for CASSLGGIAAFF.